This is a list of T cell receptor beta chains from one sample in a study of blood T cell repertoires in COVID-19. TCRdb's table, derived via immunoSEQ multiplex PCR, lists solely in-frame clones and lacks some. The data hold under 300,000 clones, with 75% to 90% observed a single time. Sequencing was carried out using PBMCs or T cells enriched from blood (not recorded which). These receptor sequences come from a woman in her thirties with acute COVID-19. CDR3s include the opening cysteine and the closing phenylalanine or tryptophan. D genes are given only for firm matches. The size field is filled for only some rows; it gives once, few, many or a size class.

-	TRBD2	TRBV6-1	TRBJ2-3	CASSEVGGRYTDTQYF	TGTGCCAGCAGTGAAGTGGGAGGGCGGTACACAGATACGCAGTATTTT
-	TRBD2	TRBV2	TRBJ2-4	CASGVVGGRGNIQYF	TGTGCCAGCGGAGTGGTTGGCGGGAGAGGAAACATTCAGTACTTC
once	-	TRBV30	TRBJ1-2	CAWSVSGRDYGYTF	TGTGCCTGGAGTGTATCGGGGAGGGACTATGGCTACACCTTC
-	-	TRBV27	TRBJ2-3	CASSVDSFPDTQYF	TGTGCCAGCAGTGTCGACAGTTTCCCAGATACGCAGTATTTT
once	TRBD1	TRBV27	TRBJ1-5	CASSLSRGQNQPQHF	TGTGCCAGCAGTTTATCAAGGGGGCAAAATCAGCCCCAGCATTTT
-	TRBD2	TRBV11-2	TRBJ2-5	CASSFRLAQETQYF	TGTGCCAGCAGCTTCCGACTAGCGCAAGAGACCCAGTACTTC
-	-	TRBV19	TRBJ1-1	CASREQNTEAFF	TGTGCCAGCCGTGAACAGAACACTGAAGCTTTCTTT
-	-	TRBV27	TRBJ1-1	CASSLSGKTEAFF	TGTGCCAGCAGTTTGTCAGGGAAGACTGAAGCTTTCTTT
once	-	TRBV4-2	TRBJ2-1	CASSQVTSFNEQFF	TGTGCCAGCAGCCAAGTAACTAGCTTTAATGAGCAGTTCTTC
-	-	TRBV10-3	TRBJ2-7	CAKSRGTYEQYF	TGTGCCAAAAGCAGGGGTACCTACGAGCAGTACTTC
-	-	TRBV19	TRBJ1-3	CASRTKKYSGNTIYF	TGTGCCAGTAGGACTAAAAAGTACTCTGGAAACACCATATATTTT
once	TRBD1	TRBV11-1	TRBJ2-2	CASSQDRGRTGELFF	TGTGCCAGCAGCCAGGACAGGGGGCGCACCGGGGAGCTGTTTTTT
few	-	TRBV30	TRBJ1-1	CAWSSWGGHTEAFF	TGTGCCTGGAGTTCATGGGGGGGGCACACTGAAGCTTTCTTT
-	TRBD2	TRBV7-6	TRBJ2-5	CASSRGSGFGETQYF	TGTGCCAGCAGCCGAGGTAGCGGGTTCGGCGAGACCCAGTACTTC
-	-	TRBV10-3	TRBJ1-5	CAINDSPNQPQHF	TGTGCCATCAATGACAGTCCCAATCAGCCCCAGCATTTT
once	TRBD1	TRBV28	TRBJ2-7	CASSGSRGLSYYEQYF	TGTGCCAGCAGTGGGTCGAGGGGGCTGTCGTACTACGAGCAGTACTTC
once	-	TRBV7-9	TRBJ1-1	CASRRTSNMNTEAFF	TGTGCCAGCCGAAGGACATCGAACATGAACACTGAAGCTTTCTTT
-	TRBD1	TRBV6-5	TRBJ1-4	CASRQGVDEKLFF	TGTGCCAGCAGACAGGGGGTGGATGAAAAACTGTTTTTT
once	-	TRBV5-1	TRBJ2-5	CASSLADPTFETQYF	TGCGCCAGCAGCTTGGCCGACCCGACTTTCGAGACCCAGTACTTC
-	-	TRBV20-1	TRBJ2-2	CSATDTGELFF	TGCAGTGCTACGGACACCGGGGAGCTGTTTTTT
few	-	TRBV15	TRBJ2-1	CATSAITGMVNEQFF	TGTGCCACCAGTGCTATAACAGGGATGGTCAATGAGCAGTTCTTC
few	-	TRBV4-1	TRBJ1-2	CASSRSAVYGYTF	TGCGCCAGCAGCCGATCAGCGGTCTATGGCTACACCTTC
-	-	TRBV4-2	TRBJ1-1	CASSGHLNTEAFF	TGTGCCAGCAGTGGACACCTGAACACTGAAGCTTTCTTT
-	TRBD2	TRBV7-6	TRBJ2-2	CASSLGTAGAGGELFF	TGTGCCAGCAGCTTAGGTACAGCGGGGGCTGGCGGGGAGCTGTTTTTT
-	TRBD1	TRBV7-8	TRBJ1-1	CASSYRTGGRSEAFF	TGTGCCAGCAGCTACAGGACAGGGGGCCGGTCTGAAGCTTTCTTT
-	TRBD2	TRBV5-4	TRBJ2-7	CASSLPTSATYEQYF	TGTGCCAGCAGCTTACCGACTAGCGCCACCTACGAGCAGTACTTC
once	-	TRBV29-1	TRBJ1-1	CSVERTGNTEAFF	TGCAGCGTTGAAAGAACAGGGAACACTGAAGCTTTCTTT
-	TRBD2	TRBV7-6	TRBJ2-2	CASSRGGAGTGELFF	TGTGCCAGCAGCCGGGGGGGAGCGGGGACCGGGGAGCTGTTTTTT
few	TRBD1	TRBV6-5	TRBJ1-2	CASSQGQGGYGYTF	TGTGCCAGCAGTCAGGGACAGGGAGGGTATGGCTACACCTTC
once	-	TRBV29-1	TRBJ2-3	CSVESSTDTQYF	TGCAGCGTTGAAAGCTCCACAGATACGCAGTATTTT
-	-	TRBV27	TRBJ2-3	CASMFGQDTDTQYF	TGTGCCAGCATGTTTGGGCAGGACACAGATACGCAGTATTTT
-	-	TRBV12-3/TRBV12-4	TRBJ1-2	CASSRDAAGYTF	TGTGCCAGCAGCAGGGATGCGGCTGGCTACACCTTC
few	TRBD1	TRBV10-3	TRBJ2-2	CAIRRQGNTGELFF	TGTGCCATCAGAAGACAGGGAAACACCGGGGAGCTGTTTTTT
-	-	TRBV24-1	TRBJ2-5	CATRAGETQYF	TGTGCCACCAGGGCCGGGGAGACCCAGTACTTC
-	TRBD1	TRBV19	TRBJ1-1	CASSRGSLNTEAFF	TGTGCCAGTAGCAGGGGGTCTTTGAACACTGAAGCTTTCTTT